This T cell receptor beta chain was recorded in a study of identical twins. Study conclusions and caveats: Out-of-frame alpha sequences shared between twins exhibited an excess of low generation probability.

Turning to this clonotype: Its antigen is as yet unknown.

TCRdb re-analysed the 5' RACE reads in MiXCR, keeping a single row per CDR3 protein. Here the sample spans about 240,000 distinct CDR3 sequences, approximately 8% being singletons. The data were also submitted as part of a second study, on yellow fever vaccine responses in identical twins.

Source material: CD8+ T cells sorted from blood. This TCR was sampled from a woman aged 18 to 35 in good health.

DNA for the CDR3: TGTGCCAGCATAGGGACAGGGTTGGGTGAGCAGTTCTTC. Its translation is CASIGTGLGEQFF. V usage is TRBV28 and J usage is TRBJ2-1, with 9 bases that match TRBD1. CDR3 size: 13 residues. V trimming: 7 bases; J trimming: 9 bases; junction bases outside the gene matches: 7. CDR1 is MDHEN and CDR2 is SYDVKM in the germline V gene.